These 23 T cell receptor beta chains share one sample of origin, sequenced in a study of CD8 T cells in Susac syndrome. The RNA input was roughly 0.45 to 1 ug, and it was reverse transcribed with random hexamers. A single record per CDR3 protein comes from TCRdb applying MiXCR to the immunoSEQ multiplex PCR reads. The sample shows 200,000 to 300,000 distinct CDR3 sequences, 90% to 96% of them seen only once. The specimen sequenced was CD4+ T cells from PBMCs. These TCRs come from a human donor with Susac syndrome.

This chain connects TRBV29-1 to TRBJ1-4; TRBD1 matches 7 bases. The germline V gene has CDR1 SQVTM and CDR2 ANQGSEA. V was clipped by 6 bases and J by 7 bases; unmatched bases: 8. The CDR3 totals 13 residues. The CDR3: CSVGKGAGEKLFF. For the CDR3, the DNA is TGCAGCGTGGGTAAGGGGGCCGGTGAAAAACTGTTTTTT.

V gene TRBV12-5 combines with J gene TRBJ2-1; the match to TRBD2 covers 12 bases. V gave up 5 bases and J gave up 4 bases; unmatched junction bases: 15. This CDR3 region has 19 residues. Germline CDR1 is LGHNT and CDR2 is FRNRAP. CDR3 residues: CASGPTASGRAPIYNEQFF. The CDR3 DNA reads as TGTGCTAGTGGTCCCACGGCTAGCGGGAGGGCCCCTATTTACAATGAGCAGTTCTTC.

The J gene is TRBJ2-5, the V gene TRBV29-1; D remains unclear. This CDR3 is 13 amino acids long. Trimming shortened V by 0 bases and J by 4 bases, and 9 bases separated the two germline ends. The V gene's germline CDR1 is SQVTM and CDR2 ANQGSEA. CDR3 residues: CSVEDPEVETQYF. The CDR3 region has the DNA TGCAGCGTTGAAGACCCAGAAGTAGAGACCCAGTACTTC.

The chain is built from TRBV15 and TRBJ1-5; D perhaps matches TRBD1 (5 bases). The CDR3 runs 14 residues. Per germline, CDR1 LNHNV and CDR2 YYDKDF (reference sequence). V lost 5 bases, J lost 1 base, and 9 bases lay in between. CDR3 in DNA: TGTGCCACCAGCGAGGGGATGAGCAATCAGCCCCAGCATTTT. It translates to CATSEGMSNQPQHF.

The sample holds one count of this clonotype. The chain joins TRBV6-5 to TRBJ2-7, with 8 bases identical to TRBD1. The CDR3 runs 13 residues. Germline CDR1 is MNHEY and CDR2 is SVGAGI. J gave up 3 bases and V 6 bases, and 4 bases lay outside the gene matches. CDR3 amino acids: CASRIDRGYEQYF. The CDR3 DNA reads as TGTGCCAGCAGAATCGACAGGGGCTACGAGCAGTACTTC.

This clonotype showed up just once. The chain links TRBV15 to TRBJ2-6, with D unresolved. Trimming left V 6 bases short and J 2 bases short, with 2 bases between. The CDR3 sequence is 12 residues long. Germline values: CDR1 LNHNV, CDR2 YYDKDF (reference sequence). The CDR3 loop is CATRAGANVLTF. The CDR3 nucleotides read TGTGCCACCAGGGCTGGGGCCAACGTCCTGACTTTC.

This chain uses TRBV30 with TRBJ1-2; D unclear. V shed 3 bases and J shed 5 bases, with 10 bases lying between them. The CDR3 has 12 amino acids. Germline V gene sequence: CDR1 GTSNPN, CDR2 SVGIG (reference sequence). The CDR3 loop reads CAWSPRRYGYTF. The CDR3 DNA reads TGTGCCTGGAGCCCAAGACGGTATGGCTACACCTTC.

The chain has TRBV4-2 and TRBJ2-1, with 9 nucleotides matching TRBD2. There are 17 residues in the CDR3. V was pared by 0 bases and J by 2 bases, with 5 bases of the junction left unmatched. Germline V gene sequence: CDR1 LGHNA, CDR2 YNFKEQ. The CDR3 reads CASSQEGASGAYNEQFF. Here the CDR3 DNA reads TGTGCCAGCAGCCAAGAAGGGGCTAGCGGGGCCTACAATGAGCAGTTCTTC.

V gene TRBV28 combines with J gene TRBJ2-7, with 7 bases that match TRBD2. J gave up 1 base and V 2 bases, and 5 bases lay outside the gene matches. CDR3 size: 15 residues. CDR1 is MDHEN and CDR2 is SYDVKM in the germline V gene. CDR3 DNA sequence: TGTGCCAGCAGTTTAAGGCAGGGAGGGTCCTACGAGCAGTACTTC. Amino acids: CASSLRQGGSYEQYF.

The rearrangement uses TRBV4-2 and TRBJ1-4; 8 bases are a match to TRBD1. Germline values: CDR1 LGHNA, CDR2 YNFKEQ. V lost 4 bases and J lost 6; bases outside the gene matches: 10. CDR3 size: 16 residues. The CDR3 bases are TGTGCCAGCAGCCGTAACGTCCAGGGGGCGGATGAAAAACTGTTTTTT. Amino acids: CASSRNVQGADEKLFF.

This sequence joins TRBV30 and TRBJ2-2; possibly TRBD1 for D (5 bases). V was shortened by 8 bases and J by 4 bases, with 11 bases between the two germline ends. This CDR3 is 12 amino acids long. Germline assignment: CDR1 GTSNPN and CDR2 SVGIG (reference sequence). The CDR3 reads CARLGPTGELFF. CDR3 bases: TGTGCCAGGTTGGGGCCCACCGGGGAGCTGTTTTTT.

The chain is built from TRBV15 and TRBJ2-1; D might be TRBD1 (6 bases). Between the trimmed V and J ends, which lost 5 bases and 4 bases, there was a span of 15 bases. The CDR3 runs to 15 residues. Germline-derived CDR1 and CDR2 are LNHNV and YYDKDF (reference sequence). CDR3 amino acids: CATSRWGPLYNEQFF. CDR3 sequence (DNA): TGTGCCACCAGCCGTTGGGGGCCCCTGTACAATGAGCAGTTCTTC.

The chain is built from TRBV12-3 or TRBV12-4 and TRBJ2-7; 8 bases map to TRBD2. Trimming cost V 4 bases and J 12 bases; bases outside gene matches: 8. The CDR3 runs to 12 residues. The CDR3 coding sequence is TGTGCCAGCAGTTCCCCGGGGGGGAGGGCGTACTTC. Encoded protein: CASSSPGGRAYF.

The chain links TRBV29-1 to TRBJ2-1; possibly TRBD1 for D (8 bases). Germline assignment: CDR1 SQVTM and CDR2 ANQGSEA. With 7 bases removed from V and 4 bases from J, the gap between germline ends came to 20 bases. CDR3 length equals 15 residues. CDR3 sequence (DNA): TGCAGCGCTACAGGGGGAGGGCTCCCTTACAATGAGCAGTTCTTC. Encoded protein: CSATGGGLPYNEQFF.

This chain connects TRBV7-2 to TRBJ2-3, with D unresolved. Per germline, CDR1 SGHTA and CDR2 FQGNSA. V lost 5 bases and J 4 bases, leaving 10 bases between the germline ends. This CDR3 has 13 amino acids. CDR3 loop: CASSPRQADTQYF. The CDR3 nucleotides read TGTGCCAGCAGCCCGCGCCAGGCAGATACGCAGTATTTT. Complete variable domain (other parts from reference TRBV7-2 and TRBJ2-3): GAGVSQSPSNKVTEKGKDVELRCDPISGHTALYWYRQSLGQGLEFLIYFQGNSAPDKSGLPSDRFSAERTGGSVSTLTIQRTQQEDSAVYLCASSPRQADTQYFGPGTRLTVL.

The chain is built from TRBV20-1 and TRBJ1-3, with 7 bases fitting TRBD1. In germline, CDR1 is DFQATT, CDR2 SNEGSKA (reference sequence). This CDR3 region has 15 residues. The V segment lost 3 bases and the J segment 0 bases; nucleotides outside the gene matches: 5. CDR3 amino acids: CSASDRAPSGNTIYF. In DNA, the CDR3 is TGCAGTGCTAGCGACAGGGCCCCCTCTGGAAACACCATATATTTT.

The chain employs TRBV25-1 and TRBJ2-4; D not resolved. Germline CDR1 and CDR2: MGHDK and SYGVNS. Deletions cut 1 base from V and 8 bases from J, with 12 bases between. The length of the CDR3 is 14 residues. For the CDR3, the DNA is TGTGCCAGCAGTGAATTTTTGGGGAAGCACATTCAGTACTTC. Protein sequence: CASSEFLGKHIQYF.

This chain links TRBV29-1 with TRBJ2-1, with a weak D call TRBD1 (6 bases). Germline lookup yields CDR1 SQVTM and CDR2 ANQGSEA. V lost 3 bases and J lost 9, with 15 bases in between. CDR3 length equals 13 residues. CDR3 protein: CSVDTPKDSEQFF. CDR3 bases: TGCAGCGTTGACACTCCAAAGGACAGTGAGCAGTTCTTC.

CDR3 region: CSATETSDDEQFF. The CDR3 DNA sequence: TGCAGTGCTACTGAAACTAGCGACGATGAGCAGTTCTTC. This chain connects TRBV20-1 to TRBJ2-1; TRBD2 matches at 7 bases. Trimming took 4 bases from V and 8 from J; bases not matched to a gene: 8. This CDR3 spans 13 amino acids. The germline gives CDR1 DFQATT, CDR2 SNEGSKA (reference sequence).

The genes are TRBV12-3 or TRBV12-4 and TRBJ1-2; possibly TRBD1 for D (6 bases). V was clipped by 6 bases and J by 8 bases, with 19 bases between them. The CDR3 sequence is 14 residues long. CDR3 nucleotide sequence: TGTGCCAGCAGCCCCGCAGGGAGGGGGTCCGGCTACACCTTC. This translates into CASSPAGRGSGYTF.

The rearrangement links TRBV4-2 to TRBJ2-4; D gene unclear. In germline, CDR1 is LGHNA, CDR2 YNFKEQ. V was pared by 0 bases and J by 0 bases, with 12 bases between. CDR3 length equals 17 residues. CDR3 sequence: CASSQDRAPIAKNIQYF. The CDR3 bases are TGTGCCAGCAGCCAAGATCGAGCGCCTATAGCCAAAAACATTCAGTACTTC.

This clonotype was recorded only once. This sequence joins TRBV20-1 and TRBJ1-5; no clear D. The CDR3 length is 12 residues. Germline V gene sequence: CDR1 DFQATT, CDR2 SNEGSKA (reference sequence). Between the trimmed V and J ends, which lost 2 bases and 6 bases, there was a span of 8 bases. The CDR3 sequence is CSARQNFQPQHF. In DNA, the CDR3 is TGCAGTGCTAGACAAAATTTTCAGCCCCAGCATTTT.

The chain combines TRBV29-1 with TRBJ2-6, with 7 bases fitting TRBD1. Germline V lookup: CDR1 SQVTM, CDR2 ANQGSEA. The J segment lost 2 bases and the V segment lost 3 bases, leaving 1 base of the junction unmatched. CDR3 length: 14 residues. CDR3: CSVDQGAGANVLTF. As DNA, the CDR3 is TGCAGCGTTGACCAGGGGGCTGGGGCCAACGTCCTGACTTTC.